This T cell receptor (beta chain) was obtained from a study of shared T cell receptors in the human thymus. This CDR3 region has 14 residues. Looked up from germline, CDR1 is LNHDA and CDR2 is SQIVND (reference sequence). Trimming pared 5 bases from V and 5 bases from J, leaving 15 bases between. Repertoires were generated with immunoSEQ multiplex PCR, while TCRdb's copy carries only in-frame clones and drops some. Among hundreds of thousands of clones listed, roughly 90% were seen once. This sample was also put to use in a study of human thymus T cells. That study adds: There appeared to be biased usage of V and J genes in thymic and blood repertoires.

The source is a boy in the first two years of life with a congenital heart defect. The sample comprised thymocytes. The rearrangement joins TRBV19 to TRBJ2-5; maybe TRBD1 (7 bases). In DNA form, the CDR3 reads TGTGCCAGTAGTTCTTCGACAGGGAGGGAGACCCAGTACTTC. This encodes CASSSSTGRETQYF.